Each of the 2 T cell receptor beta chains below was sequenced from the same sample in a study of PD-L1 blockade in urothelial cancer (dated by TCRdb to 2016 to 2017). The method was the immunoSEQ multiplex PCR assay. Drawn from immuneACCESS, this table holds only the in-frame rearrangements with V and J called that TCRdb kept. Clones are partly lost; checked studies trace under half to an unresolved V gene and leave the rest unexplained. The sample table shows 35,000 or so clones, and approximately 84% are seen once. The ten top clones hold 15% to 18% of the sample. The sample's time point label, in plain terms: pretreatment peripheral blood. Source: PBMCs, taken around atezolizumab (anti-PD-L1) treatment. These receptors were obtained from a man between 60 and 70 years old with urothelial cancer.

J is TRBJ2-1 and V is TRBV9; 7 bases are a match to TRBD1. V trimming: 6 bases; J trimming: 2 bases; junction bases outside the gene matches: 5. Germline loops: CDR1 SGDLS, CDR2 YYNGEE. This CDR3 has 14 residues. The CDR3 DNA sequence: TGTGCCAGCACTTCGACAGGGACCTACAATGAGCAGTTCTTC. Protein product: CASTSTGTYNEQFF.

This clone was recorded a few times. The genes are TRBV9 and TRBJ1-2; the match to TRBD1 covers 8 bases. CDR1 and CDR2 (germline): SGDLS, YYNGEE. V gave up 4 bases and J gave up 4 bases; unmatched junction bases: 12. The CDR3 is made up of 16 amino acids. In DNA, the CDR3 is TGTGCCAGCAGCCCGGGGGTGGGGACAGGTCTCTATGGCTACACCTTC. This codes for CASSPGVGTGLYGYTF.